The clone carrying this TCR beta chain occurred a few times. Its antigen is as yet unknown. Both 60 Vbeta primers and 13 Jbeta primers went into the PCR. Profiled with immunoSEQ multiplex PCR; TCRdb holds only in-frame clones, not every one. The sample gives about 200,000 clones, 70% to 80% of which show up once; less than 2.5% is in the top ten. This sample stems from a study of cytomegalovirus exposure and HLA in healthy donors. Notes on the study in general: Further analysis was carried out later, and it showed several of the most significant clusters appearing linked to common viral pathogens. Most of the TCR beta V segments (in an earlier analysis) were productive either about 87% or about 30% of the time. There were reportedly fewer N-insertions in an Asian-associated ancestry cluster than the roughly 670-donor mean, in a later analysis. Analysis performed later showed TCR beta chains linked to HLA being more clonally expanded than equally common others.

Per the germline V gene, CDR1 is DFQATT and CDR2 is SNEGSKA (reference sequence). The CDR3 is made up of 9 amino acids. J is TRBJ1-2 and V is TRBV20-1; D is possibly TRBD1 (5 bases). This sequence originates from a woman younger than 45 in good health and CMV-seropositive. The sequencing sample was made of PBMCs. CDR3 sequence reads: CRGGDGYTF. The CDR3 DNA reads as TGCAGGGGGGGGGATGGCTACACCTTC.